The TCR beta chain described here comes from a study of T cell responses to AZD1222 COVID-19 vaccine. On this clone: Its antigen is still unknown.

This table comes from immunoSEQ multiplex PCR, and its TCRdb copy is limited to in-frame clones, with some not included. The sample lists roughly 150,000 clones; 90% were seen once. The CDR3 is 13 residues long. Trimming removed 6 bases from V and 0 bases from J, with 3 bases in between. The germline gives CDR1 SNHLY, CDR2 FYNNEI. Notes on the study in general: Targeting of unmutated variant regions was reportedly seen in nearly half of spike-specific TCRs. White British people made up most donors, females outnumbered males, and clonal diversity was possibly underestimated. The breadth and depth of Spike-specific TCRs increased once two AZD1222 doses had been given.

The chain has TRBV2 and TRBJ1-6; D is unresolved. This TCR was recovered from an adult who received the AZD1222 COVID-19 vaccine. The source was peripheral blood, collected 28 days after the second AZD1222 dose. The CDR3 region is CASRSSYNSPLHF. The DNA of the CDR3 is TGTGCCAGCAGGAGCTCCTATAATTCACCCCTCCACTTT.